Listed here are 11 T cell receptor beta chains from one sample, sequenced in a study of PD-1 blockade in classical Hodgkin lymphoma (dated by TCRdb to the early 2020s). Library method: the immunoSEQ multiplex PCR assay. TCRdb holds this immuneACCESS table with in-frame rearrangements only. Some clones are missing; in checked studies, unresolved V genes explain under half, and the rest has no known cause. This sample is represented by around 58,000 clones; around nine tenths of them were singletons. The ten largest clonotypes hold 9% to 10% of the sample. Reading the label with the study, this specimen's time point is: cycle 1 day 1 (C1D1), immediately before nivolumab initiation. All trial patients had relapsed after autologous stem cell transplantation, with cohorts A, B and C differing in prior brentuximab vedotin exposure. This sample comprised peripheral blood mononuclear cells (PBMCs), obtained at baseline. These receptors originate from a human donor with classical Hodgkin lymphoma.

The chain is built from TRBV13 and TRBJ2-1; D unresolved. V was shortened by 0 bases and J by 10 bases, with 13 bases between the two germline ends. CDR3 size: 14 residues. Germline V gene lookup returns CDR1 PRHDT and CDR2 FYEKMQ (reference sequence). The CDR3 here is CASSLGLEYGEQFF. The DNA of the CDR3 is TGTGCCAGCAGCTTAGGCCTGGAGTACGGCGAGCAGTTCTTC.

This clone came up a few times. The chain uses TRBV29-1 and TRBJ2-5; no clear D gene. The CDR3 length is 14 residues. V lost 3 bases, J lost 1 base, and 12 bases lay in between. The germline gives CDR1 SQVTM, CDR2 ANQGSEA. This chain's CDR3 is CSVDPPDGQETQYF. CDR3 nucleotide sequence: TGCAGCGTTGATCCCCCGGACGGCCAAGAGACCCAGTACTTC. Complete variable domain (other parts from reference TRBV29-1 and TRBJ2-5): SAVISQKPSRDICQRGTSLTIQCQVDSQVTMMFWYRQQPGQSLTLIATANQGSEATYESGFVIDKFPISRPNLTFSTLTVSNMSPEDSSIYLCSVDPPDGQETQYFGPGTRLLVL.

The genes are TRBV4-2 and TRBJ2-3; 8 bases align to TRBD2. In germline, CDR1 is LGHNA, CDR2 YNFKEQ. This CDR3 is built from 18 residues. Trimming took 2 bases from V and 2 from J; bases not matched to a gene: 12. DNA of the CDR3: TGTGCCAGCAGCCAACTAGCAGGGCGGGGGGTATTCACAGATACGCAGTATTTT. This codes for CASSQLAGRGVFTDTQYF.

This clone was recorded once. CDR3 protein: CASSQSPRDRCTGELFF. For the CDR3, the DNA is TGCGCCAGCAGTCAATCGCCCCGGGACAGATGCACCGGGGAGCTGTTTTTT. The V call is TRBV23-1, the J call TRBJ2-2; 7 bases fit TRBD1. TRBV23-1 is annotated as an ORF whose role is uncertain. This CDR3 is built from 17 residues. The V and J ends lost 0 bases and 4 bases, in that order; junction bases with no gene match: 8.

A single count supports this clone. The chain uses TRBV7-9 and TRBJ2-5; D is unclear. With 4 bases removed from V and 5 bases from J, the gap between germline ends came to 5 bases. There are 11 residues in the CDR3. The germline CDR1 and CDR2 sequences are SEHNR and FQNEAQ (reference sequence). DNA of the CDR3: TGTGCCAGCAGCTGGATTGAGACCCAGTACTTC. Translation gives CASSWIETQYF. The entire variable domain, with the rest obtained from reference TRBV7-9 and TRBJ2-5, is as follows: DTGVSQNPRHKITKRGQNVTFRCDPISEHNRLYWYRQTLGQGPEFLTYFQNEAQLEKSRLLSDRFSAERPKGSFSTLEIQRTEQGDSAMYLCASSWIETQYFGPGTRLLVL.

The chain employs TRBV28 and TRBJ2-7; 7 nucleotides agree with TRBD2. This CDR3 comprises 13 residues. Germline-derived CDR1 and CDR2 are MDHEN and SYDVKM. J gave up 2 bases and V 7 bases, and 5 bases lay outside the gene matches. CDR3 coding DNA: TGTGCCAGCAAGGGTGGGGGGGCCTACGAGCAGTACTTC. Protein: CASKGGGAYEQYF.

This chain joins TRBV4-1 and TRBJ2-5; 7 bases match TRBD2. The germline V gene has CDR1 MGHRA and CDR2 YSYEKL. The CDR3 loop spans 13 amino acids. The V gene end was trimmed by 4 bases and the J gene end by 4 bases; junction bases not matched to a gene: 3. The CDR3: CASSRGGLETQYF. Written as DNA, the CDR3 is TGCGCCAGCAGCCGGGGGGGTTTAGAGACCCAGTACTTC.

V and J are TRBV2 and TRBJ2-1, with 7 nucleotides matching TRBD2. The CDR3 is 15 amino acids. V trimming: 3 bases; J trimming: 4 bases; junction bases outside the gene matches: 6. Germline lookup yields CDR1 SNHLY and CDR2 FYNNEI. DNA of the CDR3: TGTGCCAGCAGTGATTTTAGCGGGCGGTACAATGAGCAGTTCTTC. Translated: CASSDFSGRYNEQFF.

This clone was seen a single time. V usage is TRBV28 and J usage is TRBJ2-7, with a weak D call TRBD2 (5 bases). This CDR3 spans 13 amino acids. CDR1 MDHEN and CDR2 SYDVKM come from the germline V gene. V lost 2 bases, J lost 7 bases, and 12 bases lay in between. The CDR3: CASSLPHRGEQYF. The CDR3 bases are TGTGCCAGCAGTTTACCCCACCGAGGGGAGCAGTACTTC.

The chain links TRBV2 to TRBJ2-1, with 9 nucleotides matching TRBD2. From germline, CDR1 is SNHLY and CDR2 FYNNEI. Germline trimming cut 6 bases from V and 9 bases from J; bases unmatched to any gene: 9. This CDR3 has 14 amino acids. CDR3 DNA: TGTGCCAGCAGGGAGGGACTAGCAGCGATTGAGCAGTTCTTC. As protein: CASREGLAAIEQFF.

The chain recombines TRBV2 with TRBJ2-5; no clear D. The DNA end lines up better with TRBJ2-7; the J call may be wrong. The CDR3 has 13 residues. The germline gives CDR1 SNHLY, CDR2 FYNNEI. The DNA of the CDR3 is TGTGCCAGCAGTGAATGGTCTCCCTACGAGCAGTACTTC. Residues: CASSEWSPYEQYF.